The clone carrying this T cell receptor (beta chain) was observed at least ten times. What it binds is not known. The data were taken from a study of CD8 T cells in ankylosing spondylitis. TCRdb reanalysed the 5' RACE reads using MiXCR and keeps one entry per CDR3 protein. The sample lists about 500,000 distinct CDR3 sequences, roughly 12% occurring once. Trimming stripped 1 base from V and 5 bases from J, with 11 bases between. This CDR3 contains 14 residues. CDR1 is SGHRS, CDR2 YFSETQ, per germline. General study findings and limits: One TCR beta motif, made up of eight or nine highly homologous variants, appeared characteristic of ankylosing spondylitis blood.

This chain links TRBV5-1 with TRBJ2-3; the D call may be TRBD1 or TRBD2 (5 bases each). This receptor was taken from a male donor with ankylosing spondylitis. Sequenced: blood, either unsorted or a sorted T cell fraction (not recorded which). CDR3 coding DNA: TGCGCCAGCAGCTTGTGGGGACCGGGAGATACGCAGTATTTT. Its protein is CASSLWGPGDTQYF.